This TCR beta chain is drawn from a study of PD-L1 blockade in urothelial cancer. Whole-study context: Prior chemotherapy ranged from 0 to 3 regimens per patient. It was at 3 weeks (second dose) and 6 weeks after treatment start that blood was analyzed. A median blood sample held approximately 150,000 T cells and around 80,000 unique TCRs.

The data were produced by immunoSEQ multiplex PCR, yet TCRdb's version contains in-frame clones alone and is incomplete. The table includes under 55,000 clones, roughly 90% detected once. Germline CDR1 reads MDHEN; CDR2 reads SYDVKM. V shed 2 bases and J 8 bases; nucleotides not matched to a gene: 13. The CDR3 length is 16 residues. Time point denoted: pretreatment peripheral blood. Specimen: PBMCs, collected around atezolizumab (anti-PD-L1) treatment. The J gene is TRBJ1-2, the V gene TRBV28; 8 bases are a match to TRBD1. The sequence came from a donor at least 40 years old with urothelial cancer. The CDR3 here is CASSLHSRTGSRGYTF. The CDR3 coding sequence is TGTGCCAGCAGTTTACACTCCCGGACAGGGTCGCGGGGCTACACCTTC.